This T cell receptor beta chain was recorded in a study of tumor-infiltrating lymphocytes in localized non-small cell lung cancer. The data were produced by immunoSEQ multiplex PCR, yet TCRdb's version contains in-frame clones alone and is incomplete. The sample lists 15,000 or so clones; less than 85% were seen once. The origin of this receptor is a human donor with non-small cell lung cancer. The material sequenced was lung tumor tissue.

The chain's CDR3 is CASSLRGQETQYF. In DNA, the CDR3 is TGTGCCAGCAGCCTCAGGGGTCAAGAGACCCAGTACTTC. This chain joins TRBV6-1 and TRBJ2-5; D is possibly TRBD1 (6 bases). Germline V CDR1 and CDR2: MNHNS, SASEGT. The V gene lost 6 bases and the J gene lost 2 bases, with 10 bases spanning the gap. This CDR3 spans 13 amino acids.